The clone carrying this T cell receptor (beta chain) has only a few counts. Primed by a sample-barcoded 5' primer and a J-beta primer mix, a second PCR proceeded for 7 to 11 cycles. TCRdb re-derived calls from the 5' RACE reads in MiXCR, one entry per CDR3 protein. Here the sample spans fewer than 700,000 distinct CDR3 sequences, 47% being singletons. The CDR3 extends over 15 amino acids. V lost 3 bases and J 5 bases, leaving 16 bases between the germline ends. CDR1 and CDR2 from the germline V gene are KGHSH and LQKENI. The sample is drawn from a study of blood T cells in healthy people across ages. This sequence originates from an elderly man in good health. Sequenced input: blood. The V gene is TRBV18, the J gene TRBJ1-2; perhaps TRBD1 as D (5 bases). This CDR3 reads CASSPGVGPGYGYTF. DNA for the CDR3: TGTGCCAGCTCACCGGGGGTCGGTCCGGGGTATGGCTACACCTTC.